This record concerns one TCR beta chain sequence. This specimen belongs to a study of early T cells in non-severe SARS-CoV-2 infection. TCRdb analysed the 5' RACE reads with MiXCR anew, one entry per CDR3 protein. The table includes roughly 100,000 distinct CDR3 sequences, roughly 15% detected once. Germline lookup yields CDR1 MRHNA and CDR2 SNTAGT. The CDR3 contains 12 residues. Trimming shortened V by 10 bases and J by 6 bases, and 14 bases separated the two germline ends. The sequence was collected from an adult who was a healthcare worker with PCR-confirmed SARS-CoV-2 infection or an uninfected control (not recorded which). V gene TRBV6-4 combines with J gene TRBJ2-3, with D unclear. Input material: whole blood. The CDR3 bases are TGTGCCACCCAGGCCTCCCCGGATACGCAGTATTTT. Residues: CATQASPDTQYF.